This T cell receptor (beta chain) comes out of a study of tumor and adjacent non-tumor tissue in lung cancer. Study summary: There were about twelve adenocarcinoma, a couple of squamous cell carcinoma and 1 small cell lung cancer cases.

In germline, CDR1 is ENHRY, CDR2 SYGVKD. CDR3 size: 12 residues. RNA was extracted from bulk tissue without any cell sorting. Donors were chemotherapy-naive, newly diagnosed lung cancer surgical patients in China, August–late 2014. Three rounds of nested PCR, following a modified ARM-PCR protocol, produced the TCRbeta library. TCRdb reprocessed the multiplex PCR reads with MiXCR, giving one entry per CDR3 protein. The table shows fewer than 120,000 distinct CDR3 sequences, with nearly 85% occurring only once. As for this clonotype: Its antigen is undetermined. A read error may be the cause here, since a much bigger clone is one base away.

Whole-study results and caveats: Tumor tissue had significantly higher TCR diversity than normal lung. Normal lung showed higher cumulative top 100 clone frequency than tumor.

This clonotype originated in a man between 65 and 80 years old with non-small cell lung cancer. Input material: lung tumor tissue. The chain carries TRBV10-3 and TRBJ1-1; D uncertain. DNA of the CDR3: TGTACCATCAGTGAGCGCGACACTGAAACTTTCTTT. It translates to CTISERDTETFF.